This T cell receptor beta chain is from a study of cytomegalovirus exposure and HLA in healthy donors. General study results and limits: In an earlier analysis, in approximately 630 donors, most V segments appeared productive either ~87% or ~30% of the time. It has been reported that TCR beta sequences accurately predicted the HLA-A and HLA-B alleles of most subjects.

A note on this clone: Its cognate antigen is unknown.

V lost 3 bases and J 2 bases, leaving 10 bases between the germline ends. This CDR3 has 13 amino acids. Germline values: CDR1 GTSNPN, CDR2 SVGIG (reference sequence). The donors were healthy bone marrow donors. Both 60 Vbeta primers and 13 Jbeta primers went into the PCR. Using immunoSEQ multiplex PCR, the repertoire was profiled, and TCRdb retains in-frame clones only, with some absent. This table has about 160,000 clones, around 75% appearing once. V and J are TRBV30 and TRBJ1-2; a weak D match, TRBD1 (5 bases). The sequencing input was PBMCs. The sequence was collected from a man between 18 and 35 years old in good health and CMV-seropositive. CDR3 nucleotides: TGTGCCTGGAGCGGGGGAGCCAACTATGGCTACACCTTC. This translates into CAWSGGANYGYTF. Complete variable domain (other parts from reference TRBV30 and TRBJ1-2): SQTIHQWPATLVQPVGSPLSLECTVEGTSNPNLYWYRQAAGRGLQLLFYSVGIGQISSEVPQNLSASRPQDRQFILSSKKLLLSDSGFYLCAWSGGANYGYTFGSGTRLTVV.